The 9 T cell receptor beta chains in this list originate from one sample, sequenced in a study of response to subunit inactivated influenza vaccine. MiXCR, run by TCRdb on the RT-PCR reads, gives a single entry per CDR3 protein. The table lists around 790,000 distinct CDR3 sequences, about 20% of them singletons, with roughly 10% in the top ten. This specimen was PBMCs from blood, taken more than 4 days after vaccination. The receptors stem from a man aged 45-65 years who received an inactivated influenza vaccine.

The table lists this clonotype with a few counts. The rearrangement uses TRBV6-5 and TRBJ2-7, with 8 bases fitting TRBD1. The germline gives CDR1 MNHEY, CDR2 SVGAGI. The CDR3 has 16 residues. Losses at the gene ends were 4 bases for V and 4 bases for J; bases not matched to a gene: 12. The CDR3 spells CASSSGQGGYWYEQYF. The CDR3 DNA is TGTGCCAGCAGTTCTGGACAGGGCGGCTACTGGTACGAGCAGTACTTC.

The chain combines TRBV4-1 with TRBJ2-1; 9 positions match TRBD1. J was trimmed by 6 bases and V by 2 bases; bases with no gene match: 5. The CDR3 runs to 15 residues. Germline V gene data show CDR1 as MGHRA and CDR2 as YSYEKL. The CDR3 bases are TGCGCCAGCAGCCAACCGGGACAGGGAAGCAATGAGCAGTTCTTC. Protein: CASSQPGQGSNEQFF.

This clonotype was found many times. As DNA, the CDR3 is TGCAGCGTTGTTCTACGTAGGGGCTCCTCGGAGACCCAGTACTTC. Translation gives CSVVLRRGSSETQYF. The rearrangement links TRBV29-1 to TRBJ2-5, with D maybe TRBD1 (5 bases). Germline V CDR1 and CDR2: SQVTM, ANQGSEA. CDR3 length: 15 amino acids. Trimming stripped 4 bases from V and 5 bases from J, with 20 bases between. Complete variable domain (other parts from reference TRBV29-1 and TRBJ2-5): SAVISQKPSRDICQRGTSLTIQCQVDSQVTMMFWYRQQPGQSLTLIATANQGSEATYESGFVIDKFPISRPNLTFSTLTVSNMSPEDSSIYLCSVVLRRGSSETQYFGPGTRLLVL.

The chain couples TRBV4-2 to TRBJ2-7; 8 nucleotides align to TRBD2. The CDR3 spans 15 residues. Germline CDR1 and CDR2: LGHNA and YNFKEQ. V was pared by 0 bases and J by 5 bases, with 6 bases of the junction left unmatched. The CDR3: CASSQEWRGVHEQYF. The CDR3 DNA follows: TGTGCCAGCAGCCAAGAATGGCGGGGGGTCCACGAGCAGTACTTC.

The genes are TRBV20-1 and TRBJ1-5; D possibly corresponds to TRBD1 (5 bases). Germline CDR1 is DFQATT and CDR2 is SNEGSKA (reference sequence). The CDR3 is made up of 13 amino acids. Deletions cut 0 bases from V and 4 bases from J, with 7 bases between. This CDR3 reads CSARDSGNQPQHF. As DNA, the CDR3 is TGCAGTGCTAGAGATTCAGGGAATCAGCCCCAGCATTTT.

The chain has TRBV29-1 and TRBJ2-3, with TRBD2 as a possible D gene (6 bases). This CDR3 is 15 amino acids long. Trimming took 3 bases from V and 1 from J, leaving 14 bases between them. Looked up from germline, CDR1 is SQVTM and CDR2 is ANQGSEA. The CDR3 nucleotides are TGCAGCGTTGAGGGACTCCCGGGGGGCACAGATACGCAGTATTTT. Residues: CSVEGLPGGTDTQYF.

This clonotype was counted a few times. The rearrangement joins TRBV27 to TRBJ2-3; 9 bases line up with TRBD1. The ends lost 0 bases at V and 4 bases at J; junction bases unmatched: 5. This CDR3 has 16 amino acids. CDR1 and CDR2 (germline): MNHEY, SMNVEV (reference sequence). This CDR3 is CASSLSIQGAADTQYF. In DNA form, the CDR3 reads TGTGCCAGCAGTTTATCGATACAGGGGGCGGCAGATACGCAGTATTTT.

The V gene is TRBV9, the J gene TRBJ2-2; 12 bases are shared with TRBD1. The CDR3 loop spans 15 amino acids. Germline V gene sequence: CDR1 SGDLS, CDR2 YYNGEE. Trimming took 3 bases from V and 6 from J; bases not matched to a gene: 3. The CDR3 nucleotides are TGTGCCAGCAGCGCGGGACAGGGGGCGTCCGGGGAGCTGTTTTTT. As protein: CASSAGQGASGELFF.

The chain joins TRBV12-3 or TRBV12-4 to TRBJ2-7; 9 bases are a match to TRBD1. The trim removed 6 bases at V and 4 bases at J, leaving 13 bases unmatched. The length of the CDR3 is 16 residues. CDR3 loop: CASSLGQGSLGYEQYF. The CDR3 DNA is TGTGCCAGCAGCCTCGGACAGGGGTCGCTTGGTTACGAGCAGTACTTC.